The rows below give T cell receptor beta chains drawn from one sample of a study of blood T cell repertoires in COVID-19. Libraries were prepared by immunoSEQ multiplex PCR; TCRdb keeps only in-frame clonotypes and omits some of them. The sample holds some 70,000 clones; 90% are singletons and the top ten take approximately 5.3%. Sample: peripheral blood. These receptors originate from a man aged 45 to 65 with acute or convalescent COVID-19. Both conserved end residues are part of each CDR3. The D gene is left open where the match is weak. Clone size is stated in some rows and not others, as once, few, many or a class when expanded.

clone size	V gene	J gene	D gene	CDR3 DNA	CDR3 protein
.	TRBV19	TRBJ2-2	.	TGTGCCAGTAGACCGGGACTGCACACCGGGGAGCTGTTTTTT	CASRPGLHTGELFF
once	TRBV19	TRBJ1-5	.	TGTGCCAGTAGTTATAGTGGAGCTGGGCCCCAGCATTTT	CASSYSGAGPQHF
.	TRBV5-1	TRBJ2-1	TRBD2	TGCGCCAGCAGCAGGAGACCCCTAGCGGGAGGGTATAATGAGCAGTTCTTC	CASSRRPLAGGYNEQFF
.	TRBV12-3/TRBV12-4	TRBJ1-2	.	TGTGCCAGCCGGGGGGACACTGGCTATGGCTACACCTTC	CASRGDTGYGYTF
once	TRBV7-2	TRBJ2-3	.	TGTGCCAGCAGCTTTTTTTACGGGAACCGACCAGATACGCAGTATTTT	CASSFFYGNRPDTQYF
.	TRBV5-1	TRBJ2-5	.	TGCGCCAGCAGCTGGGGGCTTTTAGACCTGCTGGAGACCCAGTACTTC	CASSWGLLDLLETQYF
few	TRBV7-2	TRBJ1-2	.	TGTGCCAGCAGCCCGCCCGGGGACTATGGCTACACCTTC	CASSPPGDYGYTF
.	TRBV30	TRBJ2-5	TRBD1	TGTGCCTGGAGTGTCTTCAGGGGGTTTGAAGAGACCCAGTACTTC	CAWSVFRGFEETQYF
.	TRBV6-1	TRBJ2-3	.	TGTGCCAGCAGTGAGTGGGTAGCTAGCACAGATACGCAGTATTTT	CASSEWVASTDTQYF
few	TRBV7-8	TRBJ1-1	.	TGTGCCAGCAGCCTAAGACAGATGAACACTGAAGCTTTCTTT	CASSLRQMNTEAFF
.	TRBV15	TRBJ2-1	.	TGTGCCACCAGCATGAGCCTCTACAATGAGCAGTTCTTC	CATSMSLYNEQFF